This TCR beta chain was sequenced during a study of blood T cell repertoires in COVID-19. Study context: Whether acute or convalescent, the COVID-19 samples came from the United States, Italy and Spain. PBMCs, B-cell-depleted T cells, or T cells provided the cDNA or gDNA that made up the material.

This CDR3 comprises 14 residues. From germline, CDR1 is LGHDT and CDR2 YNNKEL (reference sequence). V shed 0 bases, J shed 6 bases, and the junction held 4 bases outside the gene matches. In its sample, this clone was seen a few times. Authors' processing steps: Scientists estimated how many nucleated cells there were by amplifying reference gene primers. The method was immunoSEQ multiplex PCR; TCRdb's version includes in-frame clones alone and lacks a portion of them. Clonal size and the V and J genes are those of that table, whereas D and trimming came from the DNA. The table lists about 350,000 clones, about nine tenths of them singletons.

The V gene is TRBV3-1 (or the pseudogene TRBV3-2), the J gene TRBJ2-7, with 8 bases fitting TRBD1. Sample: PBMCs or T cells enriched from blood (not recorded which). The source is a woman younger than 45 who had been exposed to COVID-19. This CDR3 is CASSQEDRVGEQYF. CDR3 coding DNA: TGTGCCAGCAGCCAAGAGGACAGGGTCGGCGAGCAGTACTTC.